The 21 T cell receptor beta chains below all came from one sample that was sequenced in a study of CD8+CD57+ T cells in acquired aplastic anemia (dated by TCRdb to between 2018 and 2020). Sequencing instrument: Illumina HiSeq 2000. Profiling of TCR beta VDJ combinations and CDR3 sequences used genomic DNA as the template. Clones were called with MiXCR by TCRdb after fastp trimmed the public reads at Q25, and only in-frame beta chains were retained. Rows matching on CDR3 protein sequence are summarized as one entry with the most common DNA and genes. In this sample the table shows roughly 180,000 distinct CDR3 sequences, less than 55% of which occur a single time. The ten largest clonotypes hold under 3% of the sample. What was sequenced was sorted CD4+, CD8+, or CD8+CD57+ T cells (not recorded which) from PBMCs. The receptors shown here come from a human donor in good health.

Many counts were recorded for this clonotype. CDR3 loop: CASSFSQTDTQYF. The DNA for the CDR3 is TGTGCCAGCAGCTTTTCCCAAACAGATACGCAGTATTTT. The V gene is TRBV5-8, the J gene TRBJ2-3; D is ambiguous. CDR1 is SGHTS, CDR2 YDEGEE, per germline. CDR3 length equals 13 residues. Trimming removed 2 bases from V and 3 bases from J, with 7 bases in between. The variable domain in full, with the rest retrieved from reference TRBV5-8 and TRBJ2-3, is EAGVTQSPTHLIKTRGQQATLRCSPISGHTSVYWYQQALGLGLQFLLWYDEGEERNRGNFPPRFSGRQFPNYSSELNVNALELEDSALYLCASSFSQTDTQYFGPGTRLTVL.

The DNA for the CDR3 is TGTGCCAGCAGCTTTTTGGTTCGGGAGACCCAGTACTTC. This gives the protein CASSFLVRETQYF. The rearrangement links TRBV7-6 to TRBJ2-5, with unresolved D. The CDR3 contains 13 residues. Trimming stripped 3 bases from V and 5 bases from J, with 10 bases between. The germline V gene has CDR1 SGHVS and CDR2 FNYEAQ.

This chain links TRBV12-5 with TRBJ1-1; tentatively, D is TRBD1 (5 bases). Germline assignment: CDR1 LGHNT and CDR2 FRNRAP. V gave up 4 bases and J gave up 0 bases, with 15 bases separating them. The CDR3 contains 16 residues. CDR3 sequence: CASGSPLDTMNTEAFF. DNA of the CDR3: TGTGCTAGTGGTTCCCCATTGGACACGATGAACACTGAAGCTTTCTTT.

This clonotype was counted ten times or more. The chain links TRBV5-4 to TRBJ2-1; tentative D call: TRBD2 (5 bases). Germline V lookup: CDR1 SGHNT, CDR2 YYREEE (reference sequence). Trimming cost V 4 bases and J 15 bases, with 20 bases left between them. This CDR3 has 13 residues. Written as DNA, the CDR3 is TGTGCCAGCAGCACGGAACTAGGAAACAATAGGTTCTTC. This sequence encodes CASSTELGNNRFF.

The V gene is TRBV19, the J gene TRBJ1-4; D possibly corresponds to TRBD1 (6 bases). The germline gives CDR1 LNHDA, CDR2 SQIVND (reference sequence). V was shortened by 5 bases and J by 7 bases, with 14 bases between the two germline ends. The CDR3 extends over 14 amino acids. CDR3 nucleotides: TGTGCCAGTAGTGCACAGGGAGGGACTGAAAAACTGTTTTTT. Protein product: CASSAQGGTEKLFF.

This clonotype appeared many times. CDR3 sequence (DNA): TGTGCCAGCAGTTACGACAGGGTCTCCACTGAAGCTTTCTTT. Protein product: CASSYDRVSTEAFF. V is TRBV6-5 and J is TRBJ1-1; TRBD1 matches 7 bases. Germline CDR1 is MNHEY and CDR2 is SVGAGI. The CDR3 extends over 14 amino acids. V shed 2 bases, J shed 4 bases, and the junction held 4 bases outside the gene matches.

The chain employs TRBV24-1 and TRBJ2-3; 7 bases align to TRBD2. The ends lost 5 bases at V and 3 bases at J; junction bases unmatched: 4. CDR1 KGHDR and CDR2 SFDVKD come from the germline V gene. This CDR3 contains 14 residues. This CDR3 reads CATSAGGSTDTQYF. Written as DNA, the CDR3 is TGTGCCACCAGTGCGGGAGGATCGACAGATACGCAGTATTTT.

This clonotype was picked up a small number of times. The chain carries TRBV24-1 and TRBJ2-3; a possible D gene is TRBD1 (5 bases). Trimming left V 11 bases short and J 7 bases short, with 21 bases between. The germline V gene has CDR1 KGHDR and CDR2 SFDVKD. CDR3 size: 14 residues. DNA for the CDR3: TGTGCCAGCAGCCCTGAGACAGTTATAAATACGCAGTATTTT. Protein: CASSPETVINTQYF.

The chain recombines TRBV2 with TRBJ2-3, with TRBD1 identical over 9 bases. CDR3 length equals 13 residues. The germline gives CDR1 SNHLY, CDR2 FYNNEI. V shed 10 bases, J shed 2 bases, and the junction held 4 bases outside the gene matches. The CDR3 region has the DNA TGTGCCACCCGGACAGGGGCCACAGATACGCAGTATTTT. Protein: CATRTGATDTQYF. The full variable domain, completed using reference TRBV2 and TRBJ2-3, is EPEVTQTPSHQVTQMGQEVILRCVPISNHLYFYWYRQILGQKVEFLVSFYNNEISEKSEIFDDQFSVERPDGSNFTLKIRSTKLEDSAMYFCATRTGATDTQYFGPGTRLTVL.

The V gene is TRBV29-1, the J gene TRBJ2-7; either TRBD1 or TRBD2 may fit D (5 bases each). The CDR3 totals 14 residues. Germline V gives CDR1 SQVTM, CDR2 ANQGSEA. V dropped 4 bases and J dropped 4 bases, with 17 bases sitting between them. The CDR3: CSVGDDIGRYEQYF. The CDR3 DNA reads TGCAGCGTTGGGGACGACATTGGGCGGTACGAGCAGTACTTC.

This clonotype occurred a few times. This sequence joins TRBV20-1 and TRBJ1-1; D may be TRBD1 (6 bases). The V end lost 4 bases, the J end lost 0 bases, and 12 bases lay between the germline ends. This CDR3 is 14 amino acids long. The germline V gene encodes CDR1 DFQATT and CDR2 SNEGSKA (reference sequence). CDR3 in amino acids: CSATVRDMNTEAFF. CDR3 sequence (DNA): TGCAGTGCTACCGTCCGGGACATGAACACTGAAGCTTTCTTT.

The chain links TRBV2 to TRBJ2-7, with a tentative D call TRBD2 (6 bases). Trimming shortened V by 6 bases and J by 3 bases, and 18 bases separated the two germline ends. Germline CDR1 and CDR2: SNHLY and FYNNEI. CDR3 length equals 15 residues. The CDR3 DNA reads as TGTGCCAGCAGCGGTACAGGTAGGGAGGACTACGAGCAGTACTTC. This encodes CASSGTGREDYEQYF. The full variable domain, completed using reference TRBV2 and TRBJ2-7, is EPEVTQTPSHQVTQMGQEVILRCVPISNHLYFYWYRQILGQKVEFLVSFYNNEISEKSEIFDDQFSVERPDGSNFTLKIRSTKLEDSAMYFCASSGTGREDYEQYFGPGTRLTVT.

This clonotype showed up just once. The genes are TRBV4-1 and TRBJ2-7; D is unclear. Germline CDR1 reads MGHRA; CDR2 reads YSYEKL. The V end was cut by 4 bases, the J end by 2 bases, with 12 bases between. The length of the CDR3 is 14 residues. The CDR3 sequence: CASSLADGTYEQYF. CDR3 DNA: TGCGCCAGCAGCCTAGCCGACGGTACCTACGAGCAGTACTTC.

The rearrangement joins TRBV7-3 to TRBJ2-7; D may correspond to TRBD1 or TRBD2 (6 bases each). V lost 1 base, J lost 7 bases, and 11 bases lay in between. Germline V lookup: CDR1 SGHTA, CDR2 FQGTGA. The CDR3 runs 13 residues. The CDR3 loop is CASSLMGAGEQYF. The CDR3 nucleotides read TGTGCCAGCAGCTTAATGGGGGCGGGGGAGCAGTACTTC.

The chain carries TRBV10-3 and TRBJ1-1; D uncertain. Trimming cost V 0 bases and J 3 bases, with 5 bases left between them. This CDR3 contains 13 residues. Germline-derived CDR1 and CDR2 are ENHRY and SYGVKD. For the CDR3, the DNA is TGTGCCATCAGTGAGTCGATGGACACTGAAGCTTTCTTT. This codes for CAISESMDTEAFF.

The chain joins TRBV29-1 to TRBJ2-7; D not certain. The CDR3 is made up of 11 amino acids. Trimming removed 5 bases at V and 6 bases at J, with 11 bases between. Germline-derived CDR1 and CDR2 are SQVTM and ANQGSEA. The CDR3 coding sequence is TGCAGCGTTCCTTTGTACGGCGAGCAGTACTTC. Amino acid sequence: CSVPLYGEQYF.

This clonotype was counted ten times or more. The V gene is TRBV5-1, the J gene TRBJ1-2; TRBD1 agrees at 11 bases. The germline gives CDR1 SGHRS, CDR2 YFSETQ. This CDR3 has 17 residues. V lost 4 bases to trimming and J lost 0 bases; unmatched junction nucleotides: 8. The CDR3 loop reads CASSLLGQGASNYGYTF. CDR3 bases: TGCGCCAGCAGCCTCCTCGGACAGGGGGCTTCTAACTATGGCTACACCTTC.

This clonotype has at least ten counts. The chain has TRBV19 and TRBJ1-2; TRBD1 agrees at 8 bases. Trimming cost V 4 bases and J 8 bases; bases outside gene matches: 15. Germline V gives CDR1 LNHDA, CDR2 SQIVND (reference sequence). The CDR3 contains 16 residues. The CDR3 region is CASSSIGGQGRRGYTF. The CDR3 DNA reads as TGTGCCAGTAGTAGTATTGGCGGACAGGGCCGTAGAGGCTACACCTTC.

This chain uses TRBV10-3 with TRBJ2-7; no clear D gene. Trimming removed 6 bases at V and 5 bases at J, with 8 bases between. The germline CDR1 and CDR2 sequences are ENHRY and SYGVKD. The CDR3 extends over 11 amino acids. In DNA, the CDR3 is TGTGCCATCAGGACCTCGAACGAGCAGTACTTC. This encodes CAIRTSNEQYF.

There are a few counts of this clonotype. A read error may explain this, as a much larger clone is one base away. The CDR3 here is CSASLAGLTGVLFF. DNA of the CDR3: TGCAGTGCTAGTCTAGCGGGACTCACCGGGGTGCTGTTTTTT. The rearrangement links TRBV20-1 to TRBJ2-2; the match to TRBD2 covers 9 bases. CDR1 and CDR2 from the germline V gene are DFQATT and SNEGSKA (reference sequence). The CDR3 sequence is 14 residues long.

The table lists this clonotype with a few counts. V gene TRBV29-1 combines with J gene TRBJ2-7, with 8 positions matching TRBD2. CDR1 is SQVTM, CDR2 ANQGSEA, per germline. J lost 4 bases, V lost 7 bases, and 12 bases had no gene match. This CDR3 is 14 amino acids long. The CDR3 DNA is TGCAGCGCGGTGACTAGCGCGAGTATATACGAGCAGTACTTC. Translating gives CSAVTSASIYEQYF.